This entry is about one T cell receptor (beta chain). What it binds is not known. This specimen comes from a study of blood T cells in healthy people across ages. Whole-study findings and limits: Estimates of diversity drawn from one million T cells were considered underestimates.

Per sample, no less than 5 micrograms of total RNA were extracted. CDR3 length equals 15 residues. V shed 8 bases, J shed 4 bases, and the junction held 12 bases outside the gene matches. Per germline, CDR1 SQVTM and CDR2 ANQGSEA. A second PCR of 7 to 11 cycles used a sample-barcoded 5' primer and a J-beta primer mix. Researchers report that a template-switch adaptor with 12 random nucleotides tagged each cDNA molecule. TCRdb redid the calling of the 5' RACE reads with MiXCR, one entry per CDR3 protein. Here the sample spans some 550,000 distinct CDR3 sequences, 40% to 50% being singletons. Sequenced sample: blood. The receptor's source is an elderly man in good health. The genes are TRBV29-1 and TRBJ2-3, with 10 nucleotides matching TRBD2. The CDR3 nucleotides read TGCAGCATAGCCCCAAGCGGGAGGGTTGCAGATACGCAGTATTTT. Protein sequence: CSIAPSGRVADTQYF.